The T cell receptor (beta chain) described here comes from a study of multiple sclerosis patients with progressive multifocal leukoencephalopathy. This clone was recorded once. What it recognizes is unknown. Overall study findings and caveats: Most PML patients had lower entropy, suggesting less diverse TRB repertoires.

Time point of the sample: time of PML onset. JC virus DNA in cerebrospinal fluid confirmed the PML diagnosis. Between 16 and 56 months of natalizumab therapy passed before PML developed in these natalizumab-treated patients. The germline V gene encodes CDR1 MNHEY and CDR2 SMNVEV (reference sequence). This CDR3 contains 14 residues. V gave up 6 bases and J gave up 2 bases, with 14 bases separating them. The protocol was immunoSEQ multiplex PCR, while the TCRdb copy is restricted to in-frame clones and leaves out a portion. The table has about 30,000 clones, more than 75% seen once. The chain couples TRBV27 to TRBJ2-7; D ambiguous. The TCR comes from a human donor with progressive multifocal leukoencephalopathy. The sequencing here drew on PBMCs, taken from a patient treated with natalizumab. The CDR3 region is CASSYNGPTYEQYF. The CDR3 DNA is TGTGCCAGCAGCTATAATGGGCCGACCTACGAGCAGTACTTC.